One sample yielded the 13 T cell receptor beta chains listed below, sequenced in a study of cytomegalovirus exposure and HLA in healthy donors. PCR employed 60 Vbeta and 13 Jbeta primers. TCRdb keeps only in-frame clones here, not all; method: immunoSEQ multiplex PCR. The data show approximately 110,000 clones, about two thirds seen once. The material sequenced was PBMCs. The receptors originated from a man aged 55 to 69 in good health and CMV-seropositive.

V and J are TRBV29-1 and TRBJ2-5; D is possibly TRBD2 (5 bases). The CDR3 is 15 residues long. CDR1 and CDR2 from the germline V gene are SQVTM and ANQGSEA. The germline V and J ends were trimmed by 4 bases and 5 bases, with 20 bases remaining between them. The DNA of the CDR3 is TGCAGCGTTGGGGGTGGGCGGTCCGGGGAGGAGACCCAGTACTTC. This translates into CSVGGGRSGEETQYF. Complete variable domain (other parts from reference TRBV29-1 and TRBJ2-5): SAVISQKPSRDICQRGTSLTIQCQVDSQVTMMFWYRQQPGQSLTLIATANQGSEATYESGFVIDKFPISRPNLTFSTLTVSNMSPEDSSIYLCSVGGGRSGEETQYFGPGTRLLVL.

This rearrangement joins TRBV9 to TRBJ1-5; D may be TRBD1 (6 bases). Germline CDR1 SGDLS, CDR2 YYNGEE. The V end was cut by 4 bases, the J end by 7 bases, with 12 bases between. There are 13 residues in the CDR3. In DNA form, the CDR3 reads TGTGCCAGCAGCCCAACAGGGTTCCAGCCCCAGCATTTT. Protein sequence: CASSPTGFQPQHF.

The CDR3 spells CASSRGQESGELFF. In DNA, the CDR3 is TGCGCCAGCAGCCGGGGACAGGAATCCGGGGAGCTGTTTTTT. The V and J genes are TRBV4-1 and TRBJ2-2; 8 bases fit TRBD1. The germline V gene encodes CDR1 MGHRA and CDR2 YSYEKL. The J segment lost 6 bases and the V segment lost 4 bases, leaving 4 bases of the junction unmatched. The CDR3 has 14 amino acids.

This chain connects TRBV28 to TRBJ2-5; 9 bases line up with TRBD2. From germline, CDR1 is MDHEN and CDR2 SYDVKM. Trimming removed 9 bases from V and 2 bases from J; junction bases left unmatched: 10. This CDR3 comprises 15 residues. In DNA form, the CDR3 reads TGTGCCAGTTCCTGGGGGGCGGGGGGGCAAGAGACCCAGTACTTC. Residues: CASSWGAGGQETQYF.

V and J are TRBV6-7 and TRBJ2-3, with D tentatively TRBD1 (5 bases). TRBV6-7 is known as an ORF, though its function is uncertain. The CDR3 is 15 amino acids. V dropped 6 bases and J dropped 1 base, with 14 bases sitting between them. The CDR3 sequence is CASRPQVLGTDTQYF. The CDR3 nucleotides are TGTGCCAGCAGACCACAGGTTTTGGGCACAGATACGCAGTATTTT.

The chain combines TRBV5-4 with TRBJ2-5; D may be TRBD1 (7 bases). V dropped 6 bases and J dropped 5 bases, with 20 bases sitting between them. The germline V gene has CDR1 SGHNT and CDR2 YYREEE (reference sequence). The CDR3 is 15 amino acids. The CDR3 protein is CASTIGVGGQETQYF. In DNA, the CDR3 is TGTGCCAGCACCATTGGTGTCGGGGGACAGGAGACCCAGTACTTC. Supplemented by reference TRBV5-4 and TRBJ2-5, the full variable domain reads ETGVTQSPTHLIKTRGQQVTLRCSSQSGHNTVSWYQQALGQGPQFIFQYYREEENGRGNFPPRFSGLQFPNYSSELNVNALELDDSALYLCASTIGVGGQETQYFGPGTRLLVL.

The J gene is TRBJ1-2, the V gene TRBV10-3, with D perhaps matching TRBD1 (5 bases). The V gene's germline CDR1 is ENHRY and CDR2 SYGVKD. Trimming pared 4 bases from V and 8 bases from J, leaving 14 bases between. This CDR3 is 13 amino acids long. CDR3 coding DNA: TGTGCCATCAGTGGGGGCAGGGAGGGAGGCTACACCTTC. It specifies CAISGGREGGYTF.

This clone was observed a few times. V and J are TRBV6-5 and TRBJ2-7; 7 bases align to TRBD1. This CDR3 has 13 amino acids. With V trimmed by 0 bases and J by 6 bases, 2 bases remained unmatched. Germline V gene data show CDR1 as MNHEY and CDR2 as SVGAGI. The CDR3 spells CASSYSNRGEQYF. The CDR3 DNA is TGTGCCAGCAGTTACTCGAACAGGGGCGAGCAGTACTTC.

The V and J genes are TRBV4-1 and TRBJ2-3; 9 bases align to TRBD2. The CDR3 is 16 residues long. Germline trimming cut 0 bases from V and 6 bases from J; bases unmatched to any gene: 7. The V gene's germline CDR1 is MGHRA and CDR2 YSYEKL. Here the CDR3 reads CASSQESRGGPDTQYF. The CDR3 DNA sequence: TGCGCCAGCAGCCAAGAATCGCGGGGGGGCCCTGATACGCAGTATTTT.

The chain couples TRBV29-1 to TRBJ1-1; D might be TRBD1 (5 bases). The V gene lost 5 bases and the J gene lost 3 bases, with 10 bases spanning the gap. Germline V gene data show CDR1 as SQVTM and CDR2 as ANQGSEA. The CDR3 is made up of 12 amino acids. The CDR3 loop is CSVRQGDTEAFF. The CDR3 nucleotides read TGCAGCGTTCGTCAGGGCGACACTGAAGCTTTCTTT.

The chain is built from TRBV4-2 and TRBJ2-7; 9 bases line up with TRBD2. Looked up from germline, CDR1 is LGHNA and CDR2 is YNFKEQ. This CDR3 contains 15 residues. With V trimmed by 3 bases and J by 2 bases, 5 bases remained unmatched. For the CDR3, the DNA is TGTGCCAGCAGCCAGGGGGCGGGGGGGACCTACGAGCAGTACTTC. Translation: CASSQGAGGTYEQYF.

The CDR3 is CASGQGPNTEAFF. CDR3 sequence (DNA): TGTGCTAGTGGACAGGGCCCGAACACTGAAGCTTTCTTT. The chain employs TRBV12-5 and TRBJ1-1; TRBD1 might be the D (6 bases). Germline V gene data show CDR1 as LGHNT and CDR2 as FRNRAP. The ends were cut back, 6 bases at V and 1 base at J, with 9 bases in the middle. CDR3 length: 13 amino acids.

This clone was observed a few times. The V gene is TRBV11-2, the J gene TRBJ2-2; TRBD1 matches 9 bases. CDR1 is SGHAT, CDR2 FQNNGV, per germline. Trimming cost V 5 bases and J 6 bases; bases outside gene matches: 7. This CDR3 has 15 residues. For the CDR3, the DNA is TGTGCCAGCAGCCACAACAGGGGGCGGGCCGGGGAGCTGTTTTTT. Translation: CASSHNRGRAGELFF.